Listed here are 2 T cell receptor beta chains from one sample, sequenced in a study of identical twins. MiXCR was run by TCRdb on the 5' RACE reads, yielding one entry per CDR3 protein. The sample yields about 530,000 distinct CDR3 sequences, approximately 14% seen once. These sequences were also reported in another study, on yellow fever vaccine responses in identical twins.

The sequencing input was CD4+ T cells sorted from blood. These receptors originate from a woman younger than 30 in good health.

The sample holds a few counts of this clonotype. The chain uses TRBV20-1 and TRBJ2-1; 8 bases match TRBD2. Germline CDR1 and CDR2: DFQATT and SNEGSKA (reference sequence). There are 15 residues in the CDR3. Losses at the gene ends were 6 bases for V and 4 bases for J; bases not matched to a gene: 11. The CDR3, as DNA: TGCAGTGCCGACGGTAGCGGGGAGGCATACAATGAGCAGTTCTTC. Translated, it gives CSADGSGEAYNEQFF.

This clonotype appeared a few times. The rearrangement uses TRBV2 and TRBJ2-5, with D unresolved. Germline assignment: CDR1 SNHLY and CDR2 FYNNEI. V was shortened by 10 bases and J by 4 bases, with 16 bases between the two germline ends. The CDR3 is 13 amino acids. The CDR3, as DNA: TGTGCCACCCGAAGCCGTAACGGAGAGACCCAGTACTTC. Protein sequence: CATRSRNGETQYF.